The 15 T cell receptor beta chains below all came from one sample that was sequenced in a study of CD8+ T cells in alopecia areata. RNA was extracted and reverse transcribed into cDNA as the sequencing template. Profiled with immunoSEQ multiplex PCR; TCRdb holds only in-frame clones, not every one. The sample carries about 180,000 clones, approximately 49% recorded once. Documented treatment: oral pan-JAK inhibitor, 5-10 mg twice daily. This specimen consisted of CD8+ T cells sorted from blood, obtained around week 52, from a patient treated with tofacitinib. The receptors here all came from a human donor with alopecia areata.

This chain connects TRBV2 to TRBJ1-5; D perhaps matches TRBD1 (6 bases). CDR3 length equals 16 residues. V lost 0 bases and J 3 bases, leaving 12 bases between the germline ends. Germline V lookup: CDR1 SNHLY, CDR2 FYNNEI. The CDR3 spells CASSEALRGDNQPQHF. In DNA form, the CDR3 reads TGTGCCAGCAGTGAAGCGCTTAGGGGGGACAATCAGCCCCAGCATTTT.

The DNA for the CDR3 is TGTGCCATCAGTGAGTCTCCCGGGACTAGCGGGGGCCCCAGCTCTGGGGCCAACGTCCTGACTTTC. It yields the protein CAISESPGTSGGPSSGANVLTF. J is TRBJ2-6 and V is TRBV10-3; 14 bases are shared with TRBD2. The V gene end was trimmed by 0 bases and the J gene end by 0 bases; junction bases not matched to a gene: 10. Germline V gene sequence: CDR1 ENHRY, CDR2 SYGVKD. This CDR3 is 22 amino acids long.

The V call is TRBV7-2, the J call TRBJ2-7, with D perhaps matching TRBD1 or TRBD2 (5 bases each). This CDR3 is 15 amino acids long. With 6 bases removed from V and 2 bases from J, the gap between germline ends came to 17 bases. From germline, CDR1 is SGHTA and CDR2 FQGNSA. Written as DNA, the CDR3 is TGTGCCAGCAGTCTAACGGGGACCGGGGCCTACGAGCAGTACTTC. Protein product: CASSLTGTGAYEQYF.

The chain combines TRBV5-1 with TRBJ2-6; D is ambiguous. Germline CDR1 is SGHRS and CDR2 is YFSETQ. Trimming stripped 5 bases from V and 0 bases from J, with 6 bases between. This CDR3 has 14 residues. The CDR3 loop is CASRPTSGANVLTF. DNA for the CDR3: TGCGCCAGCAGACCGACCTCTGGGGCCAACGTCCTGACTTTC.

CDR3 DNA sequence: TGTGCCAGCAGTTTCGGGGATCATCAGCCCCAGCATTTT. Amino acids: CASSFGDHQPQHF. This rearrangement joins TRBV27 to TRBJ1-5; the D is unclear. V was trimmed by 3 bases and J by 5 bases, leaving 8 bases between them. CDR3 length equals 13 residues. CDR1 and CDR2 (germline): MNHEY, SMNVEV (reference sequence).

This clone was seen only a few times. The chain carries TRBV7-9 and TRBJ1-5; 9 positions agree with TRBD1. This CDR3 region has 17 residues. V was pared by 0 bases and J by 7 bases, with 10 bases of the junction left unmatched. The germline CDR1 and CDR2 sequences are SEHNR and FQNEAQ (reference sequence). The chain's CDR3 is CASSLAHAGTGIQPQHF. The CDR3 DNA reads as TGTGCCAGCAGCTTAGCCCACGCCGGGACAGGGATACAGCCCCAGCATTTT.

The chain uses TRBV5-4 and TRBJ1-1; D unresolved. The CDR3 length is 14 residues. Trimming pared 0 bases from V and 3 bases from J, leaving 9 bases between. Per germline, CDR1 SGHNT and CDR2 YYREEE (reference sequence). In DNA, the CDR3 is TGTGCCAGCAGCTTGGGTGGCGGGTACACTGAAGCTTTCTTT. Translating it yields CASSLGGGYTEAFF.

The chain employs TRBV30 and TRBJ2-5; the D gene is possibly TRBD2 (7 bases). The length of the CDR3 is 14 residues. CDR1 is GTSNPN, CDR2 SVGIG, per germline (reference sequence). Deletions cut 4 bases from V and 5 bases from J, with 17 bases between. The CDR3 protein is CAWTTLGGRETQYF. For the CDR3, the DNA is TGTGCCTGGACCACCCTCGGGGGGCGGGAGACCCAGTACTTC.

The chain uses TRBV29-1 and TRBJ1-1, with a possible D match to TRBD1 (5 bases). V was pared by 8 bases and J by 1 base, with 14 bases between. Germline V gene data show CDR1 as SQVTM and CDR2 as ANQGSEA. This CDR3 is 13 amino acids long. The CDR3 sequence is CSMARDSNTEAFF. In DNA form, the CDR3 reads TGCAGCATGGCCAGGGACTCGAACACTGAAGCTTTCTTT. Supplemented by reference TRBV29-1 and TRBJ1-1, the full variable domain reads SAVISQKPSRDICQRGTSLTIQCQVDSQVTMMFWYRQQPGQSLTLIATANQGSEATYESGFVIDKFPISRPNLTFSTLTVSNMSPEDSSIYLCSMARDSNTEAFFGQGTRLTVV.

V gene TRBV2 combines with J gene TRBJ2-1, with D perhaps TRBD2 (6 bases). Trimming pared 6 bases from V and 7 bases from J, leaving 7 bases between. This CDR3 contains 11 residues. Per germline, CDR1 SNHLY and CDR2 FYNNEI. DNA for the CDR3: TGTGCCAGCAGGGGGGGTAATGAGCAGTTCTTC. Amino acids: CASRGGNEQFF.

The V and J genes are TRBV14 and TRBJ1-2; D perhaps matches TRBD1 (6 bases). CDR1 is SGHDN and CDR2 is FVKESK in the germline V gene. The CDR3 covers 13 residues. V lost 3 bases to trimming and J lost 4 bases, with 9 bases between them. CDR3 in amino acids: CASSQTGSYGYTF. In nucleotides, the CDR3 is TGTGCCAGCAGCCAGACAGGAAGCTATGGCTACACCTTC.

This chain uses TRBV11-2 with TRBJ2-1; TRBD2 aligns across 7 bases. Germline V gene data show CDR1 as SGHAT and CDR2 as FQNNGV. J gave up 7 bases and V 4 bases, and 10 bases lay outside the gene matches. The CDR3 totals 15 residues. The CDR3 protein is CASSSQRGRANEQFF. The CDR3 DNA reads TGTGCCAGCAGCTCCCAGCGGGGAAGGGCTAATGAGCAGTTCTTC.

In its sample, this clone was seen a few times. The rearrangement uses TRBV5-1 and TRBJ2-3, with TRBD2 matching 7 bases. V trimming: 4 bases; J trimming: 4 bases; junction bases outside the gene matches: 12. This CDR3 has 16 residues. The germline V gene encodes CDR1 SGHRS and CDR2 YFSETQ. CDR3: CASSEERGGISDTQYF. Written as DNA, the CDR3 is TGCGCCAGCAGCGAAGAGCGGGGAGGTATCTCAGATACGCAGTATTTT. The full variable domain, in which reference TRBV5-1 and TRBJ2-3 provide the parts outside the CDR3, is KAGVTQTPRYLIKTRGQQVTLSCSPISGHRSVSWYQQTPGQGLQFLFEYFSETQRNKGNFPGRFSGRQFSNSRSEMNVSTLELGDSALYLCASSEERGGISDTQYFGPGTRLTVL.

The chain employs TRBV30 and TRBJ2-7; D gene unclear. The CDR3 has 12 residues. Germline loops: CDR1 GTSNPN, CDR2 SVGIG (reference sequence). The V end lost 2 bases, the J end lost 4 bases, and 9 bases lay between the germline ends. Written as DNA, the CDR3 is TGTGCCTGGAGTTCGGGCGCTTACGAGCAGTACTTC. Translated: CAWSSGAYEQYF.

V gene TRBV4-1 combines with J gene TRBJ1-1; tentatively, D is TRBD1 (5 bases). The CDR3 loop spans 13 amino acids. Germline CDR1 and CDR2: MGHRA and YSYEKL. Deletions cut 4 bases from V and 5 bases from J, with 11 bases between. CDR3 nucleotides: TGCGCCAGCAGCCTTCAGGGTTGGACTGAAGCTTTCTTT. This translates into CASSLQGWTEAFF.